Reported below is one T cell receptor (beta chain). V gave up 1 base and J gave up 5 bases; unmatched junction bases: 2. The CDR3 has 14 amino acids. CDR1 is SGHNT and CDR2 is YENEEA in the germline V gene. These data belong to a study of shared clonotypes between healthy human individuals. In the authors' workflow: Filtering differed since immunoSEQ provided only junctions, with no quality scores. Assay used: immunoSEQ multiplex PCR; TCRdb lists only in-frame clones, some missing. V, J and clone size reflect that table, while D and trimming were determined from the DNA. The sample lists about 2.3 million clones, 93% seen once, with around 0.4% in the top ten.

The sequence was collected from a man younger than 30 in good health. Some clones in this sample may be carry-over from other donors' samples. The chain carries TRBV11-3 and TRBJ2-3; TRBD2 matches 8 bases. Sequencing was done on a sample of naive CD4+ T cells from PBMCs. The subset denotes: CD45RA+ positively selected. The CDR3 region has the DNA TGTGCCAGCAGCTTAGCCGGGAGGGGAGATACGCAGTATTTT. It is translated as CASSLAGRGDTQYF. Combining the CDR3 with reference TRBV11-3 and TRBJ2-3 gives the whole variable domain EAGVVQSPRYKIIEKKQPVAFWCNPISGHNTLYWYLQNLGQGPELLIRYENEEAVDDSQLPKDRFSAERLKGVDSTLKIQPAELGDSAVYLCASSLAGRGDTQYFGPGTRLTVL.